The clone carrying this T cell receptor (beta chain) was recorded once. V was clipped by 1 base and J by 3 bases, with 5 bases between them. CDR3 length: 13 amino acids. Germline V gene lookup returns CDR1 SGHTA and CDR2 FQGNSA. The sample comes from a study of CD8 T cells in Susac syndrome. With random hexamers, reverse transcription was performed on about 0.5 to 1 ug of RNA. In TCRdb, the immunoSEQ multiplex PCR reads were re-called with MiXCR into one record per CDR3 protein. Of about 300,000 distinct CDR3 sequences in the sample, approximately 91% were seen once. The specimen was CD8+ T cells from PBMCs. This clonotype was obtained from a human donor with multiple sclerosis. This rearrangement joins TRBV7-2 to TRBJ2-3; no firm D call. CDR3 residues: CASSLVTTDTQYF. The DNA of the CDR3 is TGTGCCAGCAGCTTAGTGACGACAGATACGCAGTATTTT.